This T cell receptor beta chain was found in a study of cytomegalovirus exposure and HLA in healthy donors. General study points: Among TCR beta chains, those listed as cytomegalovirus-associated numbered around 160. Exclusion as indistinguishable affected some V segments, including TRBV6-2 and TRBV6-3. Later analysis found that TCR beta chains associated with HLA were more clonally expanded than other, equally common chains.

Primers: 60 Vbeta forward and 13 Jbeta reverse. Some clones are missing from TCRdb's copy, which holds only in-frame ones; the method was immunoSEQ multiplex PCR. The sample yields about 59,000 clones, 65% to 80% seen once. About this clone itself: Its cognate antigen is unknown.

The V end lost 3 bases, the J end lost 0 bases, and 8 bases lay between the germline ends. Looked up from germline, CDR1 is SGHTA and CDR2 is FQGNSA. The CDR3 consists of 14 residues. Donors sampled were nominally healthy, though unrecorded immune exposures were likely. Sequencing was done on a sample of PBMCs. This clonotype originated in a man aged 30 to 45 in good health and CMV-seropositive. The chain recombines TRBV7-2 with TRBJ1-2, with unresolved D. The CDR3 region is CASSFGGANYGYTF. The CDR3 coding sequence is TGTGCCAGCAGCTTTGGCGGAGCTAACTATGGCTACACCTTC. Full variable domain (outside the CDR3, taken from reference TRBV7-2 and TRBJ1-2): GAGVSQSPSNKVTEKGKDVELRCDPISGHTALYWYRQSLGQGLEFLIYFQGNSAPDKSGLPSDRFSAERTGGSVSTLTIQRTQQEDSAVYLCASSFGGANYGYTFGSGTRLTVV.